This TCR beta chain was recovered during a study of T cells in Graves' hyperthyroidism and ophthalmopathy. The table lists this clonotype with many counts. The antigen is undetermined. Study conclusions and caveats: Ophthalmopathy and stable hyperthyroidism were separated by a 13 V-J model. Model output signaled ophthalmopathy a median 6.5 months ahead of onset.

RNA transcripts gave rise to amplified TCR beta CDR3 regions. RT-PCR in the first round (using the HTBI primer set) targeted the TCR CDR3. TCRdb independently ran MiXCR on the multiplex PCR reads; one entry per CDR3 protein. The sample includes around 240,000 distinct CDR3 sequences, about 17% seen only once; the top ten take more than 25%. A patient was excluded if there was uncontrolled infection, other autoimmune disease, pregnancy or lactation. Source material for PBMCs was over 7.5 ml fresh peripheral blood. The J segment lost 2 bases and the V segment lost 5 bases, leaving 8 bases of the junction unmatched. The V gene's germline CDR1 is SGHAT and CDR2 FQNNGV. CDR3 size: 15 residues.

Sequencing was carried out using blood. V gene TRBV11-2 combines with J gene TRBJ2-5; 7 bases align to TRBD1. This clonotype originated in a woman younger than 35 with Graves' ophthalmopathy. The CDR3: CASSHPQGDQETQYF. As DNA, the CDR3 is TGTGCCAGCAGCCACCCCCAGGGGGATCAAGAGACCCAGTACTTC.